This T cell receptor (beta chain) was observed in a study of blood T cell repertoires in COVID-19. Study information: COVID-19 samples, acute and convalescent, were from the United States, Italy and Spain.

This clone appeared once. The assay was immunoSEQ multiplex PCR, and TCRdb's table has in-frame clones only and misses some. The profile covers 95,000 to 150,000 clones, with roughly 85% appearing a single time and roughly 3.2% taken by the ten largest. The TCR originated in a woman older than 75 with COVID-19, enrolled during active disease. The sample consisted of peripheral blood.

The CDR3 region is CASSPPGLSYEQYF. The DNA for the CDR3 is TGTGCCAGCAGCCCCCCAGGGTTGAGCTACGAGCAGTACTTC. The chain joins TRBV7-2 to TRBJ2-7; D might be TRBD1 (5 bases). The germline gives CDR1 SGHTA, CDR2 FQGNSA. V was clipped by 5 bases and J by 3 bases, with 14 bases between them. The CDR3 sequence is 14 residues long.